Below, one T cell receptor (beta chain) is given with its context. This record comes from a study of shared clonotypes between healthy human individuals. CDR1 is SGHDT, CDR2 YYEEEE, per germline. This CDR3 has 15 amino acids. The V gene lost 3 bases and the J gene lost 0 bases, with 11 bases spanning the gap. It was CD45RO-negative cells, positively selected for CCR7, that made up naive CD8 cells, with terminally differentiated effector memory CD45RA+ cells excluded. The method was immunoSEQ multiplex PCR; TCRdb's version includes in-frame clones alone and lacks a portion of them. The data show hundreds of thousands of clones, about 95% seen once.

This TCR was recovered from a woman aged 25 to 39 in good health. The J gene is TRBJ2-3, the V gene TRBV5-6, with D unresolved. Specimen: naive CD8+ T cells sorted from blood. The CDR3 nucleotides are TGTGCCAGCAGCTCGAAGACTGAAAGCACAGATACGCAGTATTTT. Its translation is CASSSKTESTDTQYF.